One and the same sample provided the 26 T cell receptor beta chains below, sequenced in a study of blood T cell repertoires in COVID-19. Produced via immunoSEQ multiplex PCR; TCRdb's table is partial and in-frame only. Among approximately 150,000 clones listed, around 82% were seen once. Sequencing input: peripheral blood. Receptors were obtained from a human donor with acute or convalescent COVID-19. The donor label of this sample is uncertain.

The CDR3 reads CASSTTGEGTETQYF. In DNA form, the CDR3 reads TGTGCCAGTAGCACGACAGGGGAAGGGACGGAGACCCAGTACTTC. The J gene is TRBJ2-5, the V gene TRBV19; TRBD1 matches 8 bases. The CDR3 contains 15 residues. Germline V gene lookup returns CDR1 LNHDA and CDR2 SQIVND (reference sequence). The V gene end was trimmed by 6 bases and the J gene end by 5 bases; junction bases not matched to a gene: 11.

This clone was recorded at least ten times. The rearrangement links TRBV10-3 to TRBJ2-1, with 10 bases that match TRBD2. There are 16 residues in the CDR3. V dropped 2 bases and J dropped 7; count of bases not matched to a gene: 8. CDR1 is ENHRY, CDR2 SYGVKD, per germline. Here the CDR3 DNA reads TGTGCCATCAGTGAGGGTAGCGGGGGGACGAATAATGAGCAGTTCTTC. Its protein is CAISEGSGGTNNEQFF.

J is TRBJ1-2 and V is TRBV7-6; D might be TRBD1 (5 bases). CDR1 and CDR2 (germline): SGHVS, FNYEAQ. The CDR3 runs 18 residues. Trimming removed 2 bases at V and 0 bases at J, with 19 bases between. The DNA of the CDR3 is TGTGCCAGCAGCTTACGGGGATCAGGGAGGGGAGCTAACTATGGCTACACCTTC. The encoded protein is CASSLRGSGRGANYGYTF. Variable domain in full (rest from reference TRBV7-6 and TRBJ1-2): GAGVSQSPRYKVTKRGQDVALRCDPISGHVSLYWYRQALGQGPEFLTYFNYEAQQDKSGLPNDRFSAERPEGSISTLTIQRTEQRDSAMYRCASSLRGSGRGANYGYTFGSGTRLTVV.

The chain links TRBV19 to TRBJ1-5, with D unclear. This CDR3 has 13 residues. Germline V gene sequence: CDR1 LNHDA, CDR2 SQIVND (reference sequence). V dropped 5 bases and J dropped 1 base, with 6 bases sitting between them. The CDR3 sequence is CASSSQSNQPQHF. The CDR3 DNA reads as TGTGCCAGTAGTTCCCAGAGCAATCAGCCCCAGCATTTT.

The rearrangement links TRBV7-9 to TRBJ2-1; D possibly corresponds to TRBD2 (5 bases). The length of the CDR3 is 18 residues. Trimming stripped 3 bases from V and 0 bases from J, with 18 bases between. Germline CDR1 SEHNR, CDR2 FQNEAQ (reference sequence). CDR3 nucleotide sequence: TGTGCCAGCAGCTTTTACCGTGGCTCGGGGAGCTCCTACAATGAGCAGTTCTTC. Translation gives CASSFYRGSGSSYNEQFF.

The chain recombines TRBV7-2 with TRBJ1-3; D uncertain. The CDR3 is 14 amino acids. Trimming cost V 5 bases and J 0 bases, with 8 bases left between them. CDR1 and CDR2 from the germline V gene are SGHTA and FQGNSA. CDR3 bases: TGTGCCAGCAGCCTGCTAAACTCTGGAAACACCATATATTTT. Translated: CASSLLNSGNTIYF.

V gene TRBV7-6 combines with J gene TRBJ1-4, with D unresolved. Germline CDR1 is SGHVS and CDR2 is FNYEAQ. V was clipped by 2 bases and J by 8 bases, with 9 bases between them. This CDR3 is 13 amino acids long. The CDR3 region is CASSLYMSEKLFF. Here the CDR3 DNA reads TGTGCCAGCAGCTTATATATGTCCGAAAAACTGTTTTTT.

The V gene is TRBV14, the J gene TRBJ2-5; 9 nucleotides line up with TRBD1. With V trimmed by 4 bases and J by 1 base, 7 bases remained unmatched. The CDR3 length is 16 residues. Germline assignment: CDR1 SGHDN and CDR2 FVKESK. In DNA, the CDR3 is TGTGCCAGCAGCCGTGGATTGGGACAGGGCCAAGAGACCCAGTACTTC. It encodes CASSRGLGQGQETQYF.

CDR3 region: CASSKDRGSPLHF. CDR3 coding DNA: TGCGCCAGCAGCAAGGACAGGGGTTCACCCCTCCACTTT. The rearrangement joins TRBV5-1 to TRBJ1-6, with TRBD1 matching over 9 bases. Germline CDR1 is SGHRS and CDR2 is YFSETQ. This CDR3 comprises 13 residues. The junction had 2 bases not matched to a gene; V was cut back by 4 bases and J by 9 bases.

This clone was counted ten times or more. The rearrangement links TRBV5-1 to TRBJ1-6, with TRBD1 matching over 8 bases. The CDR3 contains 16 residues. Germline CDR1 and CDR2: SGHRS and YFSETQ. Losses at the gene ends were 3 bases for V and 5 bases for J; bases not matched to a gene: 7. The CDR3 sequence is CASSSSTGGHNSPLHF. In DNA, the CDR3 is TGCGCCAGCAGCTCCTCCACAGGGGGACATAATTCACCCCTCCACTTT.

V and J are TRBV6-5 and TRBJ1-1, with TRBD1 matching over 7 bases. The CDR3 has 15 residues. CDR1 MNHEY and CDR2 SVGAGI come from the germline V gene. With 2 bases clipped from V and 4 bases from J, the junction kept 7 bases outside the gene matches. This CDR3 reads CASSYRRTGRTEAFF. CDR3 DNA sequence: TGTGCCAGCAGTTACCGCCGGACAGGACGCACTGAAGCTTTCTTT.

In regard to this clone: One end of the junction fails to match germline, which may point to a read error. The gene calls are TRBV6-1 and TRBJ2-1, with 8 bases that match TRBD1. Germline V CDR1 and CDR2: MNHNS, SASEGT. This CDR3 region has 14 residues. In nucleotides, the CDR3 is TGTGCCAGCAGAGAAGACAGGGGATACAATGAGCAGTTCTTC. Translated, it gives CASREDRGYNEQFF.

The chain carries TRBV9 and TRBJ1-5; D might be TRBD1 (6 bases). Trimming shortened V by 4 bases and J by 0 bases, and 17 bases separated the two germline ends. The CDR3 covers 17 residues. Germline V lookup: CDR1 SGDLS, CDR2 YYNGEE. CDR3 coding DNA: TGTGCCAGCAGCCGGGAGGGAAGGGGGTATAGCAATCAGCCCCAGCATTTT. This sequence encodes CASSREGRGYSNQPQHF.

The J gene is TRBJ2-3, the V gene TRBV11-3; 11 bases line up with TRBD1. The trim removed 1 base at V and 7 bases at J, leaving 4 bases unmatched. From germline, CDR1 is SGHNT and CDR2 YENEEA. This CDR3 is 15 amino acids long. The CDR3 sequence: CASSLGGQGANTQYF. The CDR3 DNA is TGTGCCAGCAGCTTAGGAGGACAGGGGGCTAATACGCAGTATTTT.

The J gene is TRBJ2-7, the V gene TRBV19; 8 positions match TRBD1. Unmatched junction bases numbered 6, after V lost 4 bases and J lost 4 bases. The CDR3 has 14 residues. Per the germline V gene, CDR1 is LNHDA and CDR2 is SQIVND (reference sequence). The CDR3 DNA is TGTGCCAGTAGTACCCTGGACAGGGTTTACGAGCAGTACTTC. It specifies CASSTLDRVYEQYF.

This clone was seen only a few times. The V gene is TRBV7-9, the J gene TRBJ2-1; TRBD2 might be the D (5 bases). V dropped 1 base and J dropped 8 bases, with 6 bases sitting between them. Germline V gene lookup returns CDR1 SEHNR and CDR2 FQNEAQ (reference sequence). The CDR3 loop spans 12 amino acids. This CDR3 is CASSLGGHEQFF. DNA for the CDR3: TGTGCCAGCAGCTTAGGCGGGCATGAGCAGTTCTTC.

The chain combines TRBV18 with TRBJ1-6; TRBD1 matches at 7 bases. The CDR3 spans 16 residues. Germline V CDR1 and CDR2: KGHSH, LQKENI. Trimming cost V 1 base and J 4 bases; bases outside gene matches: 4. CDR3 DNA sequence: TGTGCCAGCTCACCACAGGGACAGCTTTATAATTCACCCCTCCACTTT. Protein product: CASSPQGQLYNSPLHF.

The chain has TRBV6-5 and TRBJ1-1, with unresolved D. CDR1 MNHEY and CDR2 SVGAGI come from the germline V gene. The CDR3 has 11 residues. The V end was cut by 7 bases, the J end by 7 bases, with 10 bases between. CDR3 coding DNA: TGTGCCAGCATACAGACGTTTGAAGCTTTCTTT. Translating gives CASIQTFEAFF.

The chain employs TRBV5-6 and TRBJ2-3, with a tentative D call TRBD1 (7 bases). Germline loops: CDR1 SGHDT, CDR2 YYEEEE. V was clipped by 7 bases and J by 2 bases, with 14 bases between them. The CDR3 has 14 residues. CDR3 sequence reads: CASGIRGVTDTQYF. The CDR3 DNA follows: TGTGCCAGCGGCATCAGGGGGGTCACAGATACGCAGTATTTT.

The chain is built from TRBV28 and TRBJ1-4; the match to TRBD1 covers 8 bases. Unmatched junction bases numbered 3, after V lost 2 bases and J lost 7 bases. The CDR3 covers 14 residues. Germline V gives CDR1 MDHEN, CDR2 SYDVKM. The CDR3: CASSLQGAREKLFF. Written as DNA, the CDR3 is TGTGCCAGCAGTTTACAGGGGGCGCGTGAAAAACTGTTTTTT.

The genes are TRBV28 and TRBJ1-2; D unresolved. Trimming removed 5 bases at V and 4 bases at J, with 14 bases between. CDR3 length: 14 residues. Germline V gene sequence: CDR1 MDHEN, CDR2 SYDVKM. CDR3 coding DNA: TGTGCCAGCAGTGAGATGTGGGCAGGCTATGGCTACACCTTC. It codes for CASSEMWAGYGYTF.

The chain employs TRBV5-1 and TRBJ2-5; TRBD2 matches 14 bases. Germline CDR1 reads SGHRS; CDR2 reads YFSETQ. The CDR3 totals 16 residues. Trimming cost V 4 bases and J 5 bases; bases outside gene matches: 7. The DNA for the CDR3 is TGCGCCAGCAGCATCGGACTAGCGGGGGGCAGTGAGACCCAGTACTTC. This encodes CASSIGLAGGSETQYF.

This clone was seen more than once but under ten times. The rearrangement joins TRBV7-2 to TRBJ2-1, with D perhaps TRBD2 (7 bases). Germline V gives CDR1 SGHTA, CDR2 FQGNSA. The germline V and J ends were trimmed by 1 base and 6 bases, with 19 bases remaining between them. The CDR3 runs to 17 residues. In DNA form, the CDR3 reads TGTGCCAGCAGCTTAGTGTGGGCGGGGGCACATCCCAATGAGCAGTTCTTC. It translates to CASSLVWAGAHPNEQFF.

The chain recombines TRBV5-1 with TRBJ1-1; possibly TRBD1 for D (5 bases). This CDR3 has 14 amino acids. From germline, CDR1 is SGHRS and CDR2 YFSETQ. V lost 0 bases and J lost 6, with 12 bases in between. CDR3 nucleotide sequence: TGCGCCAGCAGCTTGGCGCAGGGAAATGCTGAAGCTTTCTTT. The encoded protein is CASSLAQGNAEAFF.

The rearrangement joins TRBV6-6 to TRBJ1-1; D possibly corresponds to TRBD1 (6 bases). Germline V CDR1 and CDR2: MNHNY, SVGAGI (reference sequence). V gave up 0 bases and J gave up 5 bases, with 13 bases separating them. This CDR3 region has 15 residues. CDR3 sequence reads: CASSYSKRGGTEAFF. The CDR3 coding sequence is TGTGCCAGCAGTTACTCGAAGAGGGGGGGAACTGAAGCTTTCTTT.

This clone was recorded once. DNA for the CDR3: TGTGCCAGCAGCTCAGGGACAGAAGCGACCCAGTACTTC. It codes for CASSSGTEATQYF. V usage is TRBV7-9 and J usage is TRBJ2-5, with TRBD1 matching over 7 bases. The V gene's germline CDR1 is SEHNR and CDR2 FQNEAQ (reference sequence). The CDR3 contains 13 residues. Unmatched junction bases numbered 6, after V lost 4 bases and J lost 7 bases.